One sample yielded the 6 T cell receptor beta chains listed below, sequenced in a study of tumor-infiltrating lymphocytes in primary liver carcinoma (TCRdb year 2017). Sequencing relied on an Illumina HiSeq 2500. Starting from approximately 460 ng total RNA, TCRbeta-specific cDNA was produced by reverse transcription with a constant-region primer and ProtoScript II reverse transcriptase. Construction of the TCRbeta libraries relied on three nested rounds of multiplex PCR, following a slightly modified ARM-PCR procedure. The first two PCR rounds used multiplex TRBV1-TRBV30 forward primers with a Cbeta reverse primer, each for approximately 10 cycles. Using fastp trimming at Q25 and MiXCR clonotype assembly, TCRdb reanalyzed the public sequencing data and kept in-frame beta chains. Rows matching on CDR3 protein sequence are summarized as one entry with the most common DNA and genes. Across this sample there are a few hundred thousand distinct CDR3 sequences, with roughly three fifths seen only once. Jointly, the top ten make up approximately 15% of the sample.

RNA from unsorted whole blood was extracted with TRIzol reagent, and germline DNA was obtained with the DNeasy Blood & Tissue kit. The sample was peripheral blood. The source is a woman younger than 45 with primary liver carcinoma and hepatitis B virus infection.

The J gene is TRBJ2-1, the V gene TRBV4-2, with 9 bases that match TRBD1. This CDR3 region has 16 residues. Trimming at V came to 1 base and at J to 16 bases, leaving 17 bases not matched to a gene. In germline, CDR1 is LGHNA, CDR2 YNFKEQ. The CDR3 spells CASSQGMRDRVDERFF. The CDR3 DNA is TGTGCCAGCAGCCAAGGAATGCGGGACAGGGTGGATGAGCGCTTCTTC.

The chain couples TRBV7-9 to TRBJ2-7, with D possibly being TRBD2 (6 bases). The CDR3 runs 16 residues. CDR1 and CDR2 from the germline V gene are SEHNR and FQNEAQ (reference sequence). Trimming cost V 4 bases and J 9 bases, with 25 bases left between them. The CDR3 DNA reads TGTGCCAGCAGCTCCCCGGTATCGGGACTCTATTCCGGGCAGTACGTC. This translates into CASSSPVSGLYSGQYV.

Worth noting for this clonotype: This may be a read error, as it is one base from a much larger clone. The CDR3 nucleotides read TGTGCCAGCATCTCTCCGGGACAGCGGAATGAGCAGTTCTTC. Translating it yields CASISPGQRNEQFF. The chain combines TRBV28 with TRBJ2-1, with 7 bases fitting TRBD1. Per germline, CDR1 MDHEN and CDR2 SYDVKM. Losses at the gene ends were 7 bases for V and 7 bases for J; bases not matched to a gene: 10. This CDR3 has 14 amino acids.

On this clonotype: The germline gene is not matched at one end of the junction; a read error may be the cause. The rearrangement links TRBV11-2 to TRBJ1-2; 10 bases are a match to TRBD1. Per germline, CDR1 SGHAT and CDR2 FQNNGV. The CDR3 length is 15 residues. CDR3 sequence (DNA): TGTTCCAGCAGCTCCCGGGACAGGGGAATCTATGACTACACCTTC. Translating gives CSSSSRDRGIYDYTF.

On this clonotype: A much larger clone lies a single base off, so this may be a read error. The chain joins TRBV12-3 or TRBV12-4 to TRBJ2-3; D not certain. The CDR3 length is 11 residues. CDR3 sequence: CARSFANTQYF. CDR3 sequence (DNA): TGTGCCAGGAGTTTTGCGAATACGCAGTATTTT.

This clonotype was counted at least ten times. The genes are TRBV29-1 and TRBJ1-5; 9 nucleotides match TRBD1. The CDR3 covers 13 residues. V lost 7 bases to trimming and J lost 3 bases; unmatched junction nucleotides: 4. The germline CDR1 and CDR2 sequences are SQVTM and ANQGSEA. CDR3 DNA sequence: TGCAGCGCCGGGACAGGGTACAATCAGCCCCAGCATTTT. This encodes CSAGTGYNQPQHF.